The clone carrying this T cell receptor beta chain came up a few times. Antigen specificity is unknown. Peripheral blood came from all dose cohorts at three timepoints. These data belong to a study of OX40 agonist ivuxolimab in advanced cancers. Whole-study findings and limits: On average, CD8+ T cells had more expanded clones than CD4+.

Here immunoSEQ multiplex PCR was the method, and the copy in TCRdb shows in-frame clones only, minus some. The sample lists roughly 12,000 clones, 87% occurring once. The TCR originated in an adult with an advanced solid tumor such as melanoma, head and neck, liver or kidney cancer. The sequenced sample was CD4+ or CD8+ T cells sorted from blood, obtained in a trial of the OX40 agonist ivuxolimab.

CDR3 residues: CSVEGQGRYNEQFF. The CDR3 bases are TGCAGCGTTGAGGGACAGGGGCGCTACAATGAGCAGTTCTTC. This chain uses TRBV29-1 with TRBJ2-1; the match to TRBD1 covers 10 bases. Germline CDR1 SQVTM, CDR2 ANQGSEA. This CDR3 has 14 residues. V was clipped by 3 bases and J by 3 bases; unmatched bases: 2.